Following are 8 T cell receptor beta chains from one sample sequenced in a study of control samples from healthy donors and cancer patients. The method was immunoSEQ multiplex PCR; TCRdb's version includes in-frame clones alone and lacks a portion of them. This table holds some 89,000 clones, 86% found once. Sequencing was carried out using blood. The origin of the receptors is a man aged 25 to 45 in good health.

The chain combines TRBV6-5 with TRBJ1-2, with TRBD1 matching over 8 bases. The V and J ends lost 7 bases and 2 bases, in that order; junction bases with no gene match: 6. The CDR3 length is 14 residues. Germline assignment: CDR1 MNHEY and CDR2 SVGAGI. CDR3 sequence reads: CASTPGGENYGYTF. Written as DNA, the CDR3 is TGTGCCAGCACCCCAGGGGGCGAAAACTATGGCTACACCTTC.

The sample holds one count of this clone. This chain links TRBV7-2 with TRBJ1-6; 7 bases match TRBD1. CDR3 size: 15 residues. The germline V gene encodes CDR1 SGHTA and CDR2 FQGNSA. Trimming removed 2 bases from V and 8 bases from J; junction bases left unmatched: 6. CDR3 nucleotides: TGTGCCAGCAGCTTAATCAGGGGGAGCCATTCACCCCTCCACTTT. Amino acids: CASSLIRGSHSPLHF.

The V gene is TRBV24-1, the J gene TRBJ2-1, with D perhaps TRBD1 or TRBD2 (5 bases each). From germline, CDR1 is KGHDR and CDR2 SFDVKD. V was clipped by 0 bases and J by 9 bases, with 8 bases between them. This CDR3 has 13 amino acids. This CDR3 is CATSDLRGVEQFF. CDR3 in DNA: TGTGCCACCAGTGATTTGAGAGGGGTTGAGCAGTTCTTC.

Comment on this clone: Compared with germline, one end of the junction differs, possibly owing to a read error. The V call is TRBV5-5, the J call TRBJ1-6; possibly TRBD1 for D (6 bases). The CDR3 has 16 residues. Looked up from germline, CDR1 is SGHKS and CDR2 is YYEKEE (reference sequence). The CDR3 DNA follows: TGTGCCCGCAGCTTGGGGGGCGGGGGGCTGAATTCACCCCTCCACTTT. Protein product: CARSLGGGGLNSPLHF.

The CDR3 reads CASSRQGARPYGYTF. CDR3 coding DNA: TGTGCCAGCAGCCGACAGGGGGCGCGTCCCTATGGCTACACCTTC. This sequence joins TRBV27 and TRBJ1-2, with 10 bases that match TRBD1. V shed 6 bases, J shed 4 bases, and the junction held 8 bases outside the gene matches. The CDR3 length is 15 residues. Germline lookup yields CDR1 MNHEY and CDR2 SMNVEV (reference sequence).

The chain combines TRBV5-1 with TRBJ1-2; D possibly corresponds to TRBD1 (6 bases). Germline V CDR1 and CDR2: SGHRS, YFSETQ. The CDR3 totals 13 residues. The V end was cut by 4 bases, the J end by 8 bases, with 15 bases between. CDR3 residues: CASSPGATKGYTF. DNA for the CDR3: TGCGCCAGCAGCCCGGGGGCTACGAAGGGCTACACCTTC.

The genes are TRBV3-1 (or the pseudogene TRBV3-2) and TRBJ2-1; D might be TRBD1 or TRBD2, each matching 5 bases. The CDR3 extends over 14 amino acids. V lost 1 base, J lost 6 bases, and 10 bases lay in between. CDR1 and CDR2 from the germline V gene are LGHDT and YNNKEL (reference sequence). Here the CDR3 DNA reads TGTGCCAGCAGCCAAGCTGGGACCCTCAATGAGCAGTTCTTC. Translating it yields CASSQAGTLNEQFF.

The table lists this clone with a count of one. The V gene is TRBV5-8, the J gene TRBJ2-3; D is possibly TRBD2 (6 bases). Germline V lookup: CDR1 SGHTS, CDR2 YDEGEE. The CDR3 is made up of 16 amino acids. Trimming took 2 bases from V and 2 from J, leaving 15 bases between them. This CDR3 reads CASSFLRGASTDTQYF. The CDR3, as DNA: TGTGCCAGCAGCTTTTTGCGGGGAGCCTCCACAGATACGCAGTATTTT. Based on the CDR3 plus reference TRBV5-8 and TRBJ2-3, the full variable domain is EAGVTQSPTHLIKTRGQQATLRCSPISGHTSVYWYQQALGLGLQFLLWYDEGEERNRGNFPPRFSGRQFPNYSSELNVNALELEDSALYLCASSFLRGASTDTQYFGPGTRLTVL.